This is a list of T cell receptor beta chains from one sample in a study of breast tumors, draining lymph nodes, adjacent tissues. TCRdb independently ran MiXCR on the multiplex PCR reads; one entry per CDR3 protein. This table has some 120,000 distinct CDR3 sequences, less than 25% appearing once. Sequences were obtained from axillary lymph node tissue. All receptors derive from a female donor with breast cancer. Some clones in this sample may be carry-over from other donors' samples. Both conserved end residues are part of each CDR3. The order of the fields is CDR3 length, D gene, clone size, J gene, V gene, CDR3 protein, CDR3 DNA. The D gene is left open where the match is weak. Not all rows give a size; the values are once, few, many and, for expanded clones, a class.

15	TRBD2	many	TRBJ2-3	TRBV5-1	CASSVRLAETDTQYF	TGCGCCAGCAGCGTGAGACTAGCCGAGACAGATACGCAGTATTTT
14	-	many	TRBJ2-5	TRBV7-2	CASSLSVAETSQYF	TGTGCCAGCAGCTTATCGGTAGCGGAGACCTCCCAGTACTTC
14	-	-	TRBJ1-5	TRBV3-1	CASSQAGSNQPQHF	TGTGCCAGCAGCCAAGCCGGAAGCAATCAGCCCCAGCATTTT
14	-	many	TRBJ2-3	TRBV10-3	CAISEPDRLTTQYF	TGTGCCATCAGTGAACCCGACAGGCTAACTACGCAGTATTTT
16	-	many	TRBJ2-1	TRBV5-5	CASSLLQAGSYNEQFF	TGTGCCAGCAGCTTGCTTCAGGCCGGCTCCTACAATGAGCAGTTCTTC
14	-	few	TRBJ2-6	TRBV30	CAWRGVPGANVLTF	TGTGCCTGGAGAGGGGTGCCTGGGGCCAACGTCCTGACTTTC
10	-	many	TRBJ2-7	TRBV28	CASKGDEQYF	TGTGCCAGCAAAGGGGACGAGCAGTACTTC
12	-	many	TRBJ2-3	TRBV14	CASSQVTDTQYF	TGTGCCAGCAGCCAAGTCACAGATACGCAGTATTTT
15	TRBD1	many	TRBJ1-6	TRBV4-1	CASSQHRGVNSPLHF	TGCGCCAGCAGCCAGCACAGGGGGGTAAATTCACCCCTCCACTTT
14	TRBD1	many	TRBJ1-2	TRBV19	CASSASGGGYGYTF	TGTGCCAGTAGTGCATCAGGGGGTGGATATGGCTACACCTTC
15	TRBD1	many	TRBJ1-5	TRBV6-1	CASSLTTGSGQPQHF	TGTGCCAGCAGTTTAACGACAGGGTCTGGTCAGCCCCAGCATTTT
12	-	many	TRBJ2-3	TRBV20-1	CSARGRSDTQYF	TGCAGTGCCCGAGGACGATCAGATACGCAGTATTTT
15	-	many	TRBJ2-3	TRBV7-9	CASSLRGDATDTQYF	TGTGCCAGCAGCTTGCGGGGCGATGCCACAGATACGCAGTATTTT
13	TRBD1	many	TRBJ2-7	TRBV7-8	CASSSGQGTEQYF	TGTGCCAGCAGCTCGGGACAGGGGACCGAGCAGTACTTC
15	-	many	TRBJ2-1	TRBV20-1	CSARGSVNPALGQFF	TGCAGTGCTAGAGGATCTGTAAACCCGGCGCTAGGGCAGTTCTTC
15	-	few	TRBJ1-3	TRBV5-5	CASSPILTDGNTIYF	TGTGCCAGCAGCCCGATCCTGACAGATGGAAACACCATATATTTT
15	TRBD2	many	TRBJ2-5	TRBV7-9	CASSFLAGGPETQYF	TGTGCCAGCAGCTTCCTAGCGGGAGGTCCGGAGACCCAGTACTTC
15	-	few	TRBJ2-5	TRBV12-3/TRBV12-4	CASSFNLGGSETQYF	TGTGCCAGCAGTTTTAACCTCGGGGGCTCAGAGACCCAGTACTTC
15	-	many	TRBJ2-7	TRBV7-9	CASSEAGKSILGQYF	TGTGCCAGCAGCGAGGCGGGGAAAAGTATCCTGGGGCAGTACTTC
16	TRBD2	many	TRBJ2-1	TRBV5-1	CASSLVLAGVNNEQFF	TGCGCCAGCAGCTTGGTACTAGCGGGAGTGAACAATGAGCAGTTCTTC
13	-	many	TRBJ2-5	TRBV27	CASSTGSQETQYF	TGTGCCAGCAGTACAGGGAGTCAAGAGACCCAGTACTTC
13	TRBD1	many	TRBJ2-5	TRBV7-7	CASSRQGLETQYF	TGTGCTAGCAGCCGACAGGGTTTGGAGACCCAGTACTTC
12	-	many	TRBJ2-5	TRBV7-9	CACGRDGETQYF	TGTGCCTGTGGACGCGACGGAGAGACCCAGTACTTC
15	-	-	TRBJ2-1	TRBV9	CASSDTGSSYNEQFF	TGTGCCAGCAGTGACACAGGAAGCTCCTACAATGAGCAGTTCTTC
16	TRBD1	few	TRBJ1-5	TRBV2	CASSAGTVRGNQPQHF	TGTGCCAGCAGTGCCGGGACAGTTAGAGGCAATCAGCCCCAGCATTTT
15	-	few	TRBJ2-1	TRBV12-3/TRBV12-4	CASSLSGNPYNEQFF	TGTGCCAGCAGTTTATCGGGAAATCCTTACAATGAGCAGTTCTTC
12	-	-	TRBJ1-2	TRBV28	CASSSSGDLYTF	-
16	-	many	TRBJ2-7	TRBV5-6	CASSPPPSSSRHEQYF	TGTGCCAGCAGCCCTCCTCCGTCTAGCAGCAGGCACGAGCAGTACTTC
17	TRBD2	-	TRBJ2-2	TRBV28	CASSLNRLAGGIGELFF	TGTGCCAGCAGCCTCAACCGACTAGCGGGAGGAATCGGGGAGCTGTTTTTT
14	-	many	TRBJ1-3	TRBV20-1	CSARDYTSGNTIYF	TGCAGTGCTAGAGATTATACCTCTGGAAACACCATATATTTT
16	TRBD1	many	TRBJ2-2	TRBV7-8	CASSLGTGGYGGELFF	TGTGCCAGCAGCTTAGGGACAGGGGGGTATGGCGGGGAGCTGTTTTTT
13	TRBD1	many	TRBJ1-2	TRBV7-9	CASHRGEGYGYTF	TGTGCCAGCCACAGGGGAGAGGGTTATGGCTACACCTTC
13	TRBD2	many	TRBJ2-7	TRBV12-5	CASGTSGRGEQYF	TGTGCTAGTGGCACAAGCGGGAGAGGTGAGCAGTACTTC
15	TRBD2	many	TRBJ2-7	TRBV19	CASTSGTGGYYEQYF	TGTGCCAGTACCTCCGGTACGGGGGGATACTACGAGCAGTACTTC
14	-	many	TRBJ2-3	TRBV2	CASREITVGDTQYF	TGTGCCAGCAGGGAGATCACCGTCGGAGATACGCAGTATTTT
13	-	many	TRBJ2-2	TRBV12-3/TRBV12-4	CASSLASGGELFF	TGTGCCAGCAGTTTAGCGTCAGGGGGGGAGCTGTTTTTT